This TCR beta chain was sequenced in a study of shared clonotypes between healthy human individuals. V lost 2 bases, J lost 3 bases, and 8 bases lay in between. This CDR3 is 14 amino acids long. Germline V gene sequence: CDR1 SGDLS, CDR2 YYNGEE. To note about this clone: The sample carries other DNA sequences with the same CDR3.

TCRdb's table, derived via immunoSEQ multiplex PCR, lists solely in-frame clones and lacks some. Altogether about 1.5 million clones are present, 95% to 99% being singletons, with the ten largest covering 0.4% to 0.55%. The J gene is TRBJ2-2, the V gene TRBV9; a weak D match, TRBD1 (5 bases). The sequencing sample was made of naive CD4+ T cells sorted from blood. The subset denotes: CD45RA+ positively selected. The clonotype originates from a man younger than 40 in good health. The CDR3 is CASSVGRDTGELFF. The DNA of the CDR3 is TGTGCCAGCAGCGTGGGCAGGGACACCGGGGAGCTGTTTTTT.